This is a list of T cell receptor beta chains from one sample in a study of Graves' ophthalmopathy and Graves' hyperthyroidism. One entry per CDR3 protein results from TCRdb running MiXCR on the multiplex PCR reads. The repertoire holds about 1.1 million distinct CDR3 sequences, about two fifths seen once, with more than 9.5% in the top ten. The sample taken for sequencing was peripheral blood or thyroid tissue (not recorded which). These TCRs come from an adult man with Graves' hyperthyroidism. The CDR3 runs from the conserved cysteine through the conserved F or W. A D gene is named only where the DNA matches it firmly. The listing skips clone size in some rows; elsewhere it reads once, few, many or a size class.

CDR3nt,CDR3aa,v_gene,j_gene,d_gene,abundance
TGTGCCAGCAGAGACTGGGGCGAGACCCAGTACTTC,CASRDWGETQYF,TRBV2,TRBJ2-5,.,many
TGTGCCAGCAGCCAAGGTCACTCTCTGGTATCCGGGGAGCTGTTTTTT,CASSQGHSLVSGELFF,TRBV3-1,TRBJ2-2,.,.
TGTGCCAGCAGTGAACAGGCTAGCGGGAGAGAGACCCAGTACTTC,CASSEQASGRETQYF,TRBV2,TRBJ2-5,TRBD2,many
TGCGCCAGCAGCGACGCACGGGTGAATTCACCCCTCCACTTT,CASSDARVNSPLHF,TRBV4-1,TRBJ1-6,.,many
TGTGCCAGCAGTTACGACAACTATGGCTACACCTTC,CASSYDNYGYTF,TRBV6-6,TRBJ1-2,.,many
TGTGCCAGCAGCCGCCCCGGGACAGGGAACTATGGCTACACCTTC,CASSRPGTGNYGYTF,TRBV4-2,TRBJ1-2,TRBD1,many
TGTGCCAGCAGCCGCACCGGGGGTTGGGACACCGGGGAGCTGTTTTTT,CASSRTGGWDTGELFF,TRBV7-2,TRBJ2-2,.,many
TGCGCCAGCAGCTTAAAGACAGGGCGGAGCACTGGGGCCAACGTCCTGACTTTC,CASSLKTGRSTGANVLTF,TRBV5-1,TRBJ2-6,TRBD1,many
TGTGCCAGCAGCGGACAGGAGCGTGAAGCTTTCTTT,CASSGQEREAFF,TRBV6-6,TRBJ1-1,TRBD1,many
TGCAGTGCTACCCCCGGGGACAGAAACACCATATATTTT,CSATPGDRNTIYF,TRBV20-1,TRBJ1-3,.,.
TGTGCCAGCGTGGGCGGAAACTACGAGCAGTACTTC,CASVGGNYEQYF,TRBV19,TRBJ2-7,.,.
TGCAGTGTTTCGACTGGTCTCGGCTCTGGAAACACCATATATTTT,CSVSTGLGSGNTIYF,TRBV29-1,TRBJ1-3,.,.
TGTGCCAGCAGTGACAGGTTTCTGGACGGCTACACCTTC,CASSDRFLDGYTF,TRBV14,TRBJ1-2,.,many
TGTGCCATCAGTGAGTCCGGACATAATAGCAGTCTCCCCTTTTCACCCCTCCACTTT,CAISESGHNSSLPFSPLHF,TRBV10-3,TRBJ1-6,.,.
TGTGCCAGCAGCTTTGTCGGACAGGGAGGTACCGGGGAGCTGTTTTTT,CASSFVGQGGTGELFF,TRBV7-3,TRBJ2-2,TRBD1,.
TGTGCCGGCAGCCTAGGGGATTATGGCTACACCTTC,CAGSLGDYGYTF,TRBV7-9,TRBJ1-2,.,.
TGTGCCATCAGTGAGCCCGGGACTAGCGGGAGTGTAGAGTACTTC,CAISEPGTSGSVEYF,TRBV10-3,TRBJ2-7,TRBD2,once
TGTGCCAGCAACCGACTAGACACCGGGGAGCTGTTTTTT,CASNRLDTGELFF,TRBV3-1,TRBJ2-2,.,few
TGTGCCAGCCGAAATTGGGGGACAGGCATGAACACTGAAGCTTTCTTT,CASRNWGTGMNTEAFF,TRBV2,TRBJ1-1,TRBD1,many
TGTGCCACCAGCACAACAGGGAAGCAGTACTTC,CATSTTGKQYF,TRBV15,TRBJ2-7,.,many
TGTGCCAGCAGCCAGATGAGACAGGGGTTTGGCTACACCTTC,CASSQMRQGFGYTF,TRBV7-2,TRBJ1-2,TRBD1,many
TGCGCCAGCAGTGAGTCGAATGGGCGGGACACTGAAGCTTTCTTT,CASSESNGRDTEAFF,TRBV10-2,TRBJ1-1,.,many
TGTGCCAGCTCACCACGGCCGGGGGGGGGCACTGAAGCTTTCTTT,CASSPRPGGGTEAFF,TRBV18,TRBJ1-1,.,.
TGTGCCAGCAGCGGTTACAGGGTTGACAATCAGCCCCAGCATTTT,CASSGYRVDNQPQHF,TRBV9,TRBJ1-5,.,many
TGTGCCAGCAGCCAATCCGCAGGGTCAGCCTCCGAGCAGTACTTC,CASSQSAGSASEQYF,TRBV14,TRBJ2-7,.,.
TGCAGTGTGGGGGGCCTAAAACCCCGGGCGGGGACCCAGTACTTC,CSVGGLKPRAGTQYF,TRBV20-1,TRBJ2-5,.,many
TGTGCCAGCAGCCCCCGGGACAGAAACACCGGGGAGCTGTTTTTT,CASSPRDRNTGELFF,TRBV2,TRBJ2-2,TRBD1,few
TGTGCCAGCTTCCGCGGGGTTCAGAACACTGAAGCTTTCTTT,CASFRGVQNTEAFF,TRBV10-3,TRBJ1-1,.,.
TGTGCCATCAGTGGGGGCCGCAATCAGCCCCAGCATTTT,CAISGGRNQPQHF,TRBV10-3,TRBJ1-5,.,.
TGCAGTGCGGGACACGCCTCTGGGGCCAACGTCCTGACTTTC,CSAGHASGANVLTF,TRBV20-1,TRBJ2-6,.,many
TGCGCCAGCAGCCATCGTACAGGGGTAGGTGAGCAGTACTTC,CASSHRTGVGEQYF,TRBV4-3,TRBJ2-7,TRBD1,few
TGTGCCAGCAGGGGAGCGGGAGGGCCTGGGGCCAACGTCCTGACTTTC,CASRGAGGPGANVLTF,TRBV2,TRBJ2-6,TRBD2,few
TGTGCCAGCAGCTGGGGATCGGAAGGTGAAAAACTGTTTTTT,CASSWGSEGEKLFF,TRBV7-9,TRBJ1-4,.,.
TGTGCCAGCAGCTCATCCCAACTAGCGAGACAAGAGACCCAGTACTTC,CASSSSQLARQETQYF,TRBV5-4,TRBJ2-5,TRBD2,many
TGTGCCAGCAGCTTCAAGTACAGGGCTGGGGCCAACGTCCTGACTTTC,CASSFKYRAGANVLTF,TRBV7-9,TRBJ2-6,.,many
TGTGCCAGCAGCCCGCGTCCTGGGACAGTTGGCTACACCTTC,CASSPRPGTVGYTF,TRBV9,TRBJ1-2,TRBD1,many
TGTGCCAGCAGTGACGGGGGGGGAGGCAATCAGCCCCAGCATTTT,CASSDGGGGNQPQHF,TRBV6-5,TRBJ1-5,.,many
TGCAGCGTTGAAAAGGATGGAGGCTACACCTTC,CSVEKDGGYTF,TRBV29-1,TRBJ1-2,.,.
TGTGCCACCAGCAGAGATTTCTCAGGGGGCTCCTACGAGCAGTACTTC,CATSRDFSGGSYEQYF,TRBV15,TRBJ2-7,TRBD1,few
TGTGCCAGCAGTGAAGGATCACTAGCGGGAGGCGAAAAAGAGACCCAGTACTTC,CASSEGSLAGGEKETQYF,TRBV6-1,TRBJ2-5,TRBD2,.
TGTGCCAGCAGCCAAGTGAGGGGGGACGGCGAAAAACTGTTTTTT,CASSQVRGDGEKLFF,TRBV4-2,TRBJ1-4,.,few
TGCAGCGTTGACCAGGGGGGCTGGAATGAAAAACTGTTTTTT,CSVDQGGWNEKLFF,TRBV29-1,TRBJ1-4,TRBD1,.
TGTGCCAGCAGCAAGACTAGCGAAACATATAGCTCCTACGAGCAGTACTTC,CASSKTSETYSSYEQYF,TRBV7-2,TRBJ2-7,TRBD2,few
TGTGCCATCAGCCGGGGGGCAGATGAGCCTGAAGCTTTCTTT,CAISRGADEPEAFF,TRBV10-3,TRBJ1-1,.,many
TGTGCCACCAGCAGAGACAGGAGAAACACTGAAGCTTTCTTT,CATSRDRRNTEAFF,TRBV15,TRBJ1-1,.,.
TGTGCCAGCAGTTTGAACCAGGGCGACGAGCAGTACTTC,CASSLNQGDEQYF,TRBV27,TRBJ2-7,.,few
TGTGCCAGCAGTCCCCAACCCGGGACAGGGGGTGGTGGCTACACCTTC,CASSPQPGTGGGGYTF,TRBV12-3/TRBV12-4,TRBJ1-2,TRBD1,few
TGTGCCAGCAGCTTCGTGGGGGCCGAAGCTTTCTTT,CASSFVGAEAFF,TRBV7-9,TRBJ1-1,.,many
TGTGCCAGCAGCTTAGCGGCGGGGCCTGGATGGCCCCAGCATTTT,CASSLAAGPGWPQHF,TRBV7-9,TRBJ1-5,.,.
TGTGCCAGTAGTATAGCAGAGACTTTCAAAGAGACCCAGTACTTC,CASSIAETFKETQYF,TRBV19,TRBJ2-5,.,few
TGTGCCAGCAGCATAGATGGGGTCAGCGGTCAGCCCCAGCATTTT,CASSIDGVSGQPQHF,TRBV7-6,TRBJ1-5,.,.
TGTGCCAGCAGCCCTAGCGTAGGGACAGGGTACGAGCAGTACTTC,CASSPSVGTGYEQYF,TRBV7-2,TRBJ2-7,TRBD1,many
TGCAGCGCTACGGACAGGCCGAACACTGAAGCTTTCTTT,CSATDRPNTEAFF,TRBV29-1,TRBJ1-1,TRBD1,.